This T cell receptor (beta chain) was identified in a study of T cells in Graves' hyperthyroidism and ophthalmopathy. Germline CDR1 and CDR2: MNHEY and SMNVEV (reference sequence). The CDR3 loop spans 12 amino acids. Trimming took 4 bases from V and 6 from J, leaving 7 bases between them. RNA transcripts were the template for amplifying TCR beta CDR3 regions. The study used the HTBI primer set for a first-round RT-PCR of the TCR CDR3. A single record per CDR3 protein comes from TCRdb applying MiXCR to the multiplex PCR reads. The sample has hundreds of thousands of distinct CDR3 sequences, roughly 14% seen once; the top ten hold 3.5% to 4.5%. Many counts were recorded for this clonotype.

The clonotype originates from a woman aged 40 to 50 with Graves' ophthalmopathy. Sequencing input: blood. V gene TRBV27 combines with J gene TRBJ1-5; D gene unclear. CDR3 residues: CASSSGRQPQHF. CDR3 bases: TGTGCCAGCAGTTCCGGACGTCAGCCCCAGCATTTT.